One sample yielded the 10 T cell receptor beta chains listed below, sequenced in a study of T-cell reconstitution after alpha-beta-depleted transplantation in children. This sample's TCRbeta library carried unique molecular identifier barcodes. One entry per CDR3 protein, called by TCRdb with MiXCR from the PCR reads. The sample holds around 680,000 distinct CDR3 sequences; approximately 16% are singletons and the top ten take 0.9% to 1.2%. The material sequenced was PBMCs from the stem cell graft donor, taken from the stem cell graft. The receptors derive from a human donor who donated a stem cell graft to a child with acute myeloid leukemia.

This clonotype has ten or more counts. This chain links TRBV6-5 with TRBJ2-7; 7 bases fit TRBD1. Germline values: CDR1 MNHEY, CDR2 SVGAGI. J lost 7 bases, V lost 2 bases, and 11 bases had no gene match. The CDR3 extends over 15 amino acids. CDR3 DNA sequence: TGTGCCAGCAGTTACGGTCGACAGGGAGAAAGGGAGCAGTACTTC. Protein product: CASSYGRQGEREQYF.

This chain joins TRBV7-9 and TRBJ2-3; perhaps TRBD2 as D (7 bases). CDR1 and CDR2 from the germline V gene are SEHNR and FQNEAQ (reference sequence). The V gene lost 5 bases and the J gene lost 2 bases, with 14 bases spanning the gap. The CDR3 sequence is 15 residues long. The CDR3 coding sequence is TGTGCCAGCAGCCCGAGGGGGGGACACACAGATACGCAGTATTTT. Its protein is CASSPRGGHTDTQYF.

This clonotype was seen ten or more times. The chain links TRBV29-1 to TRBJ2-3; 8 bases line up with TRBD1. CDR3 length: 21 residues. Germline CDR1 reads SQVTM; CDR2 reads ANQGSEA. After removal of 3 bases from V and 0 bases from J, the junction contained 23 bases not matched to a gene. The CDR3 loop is CSVEPGTGDRYGIYSTDTQYF. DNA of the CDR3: TGCAGCGTTGAGCCCGGGACAGGAGATCGGTATGGGATCTATAGCACAGATACGCAGTATTTT.

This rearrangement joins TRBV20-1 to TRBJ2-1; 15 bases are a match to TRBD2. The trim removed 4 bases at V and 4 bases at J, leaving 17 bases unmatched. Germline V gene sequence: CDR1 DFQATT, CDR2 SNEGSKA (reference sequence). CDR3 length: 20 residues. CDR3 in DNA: TGCAGTGCTACCCCCGGGACTAGCGGGGGGCCCTGGACCGTTTACAATGAGCAGTTCTTC. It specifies CSATPGTSGGPWTVYNEQFF.

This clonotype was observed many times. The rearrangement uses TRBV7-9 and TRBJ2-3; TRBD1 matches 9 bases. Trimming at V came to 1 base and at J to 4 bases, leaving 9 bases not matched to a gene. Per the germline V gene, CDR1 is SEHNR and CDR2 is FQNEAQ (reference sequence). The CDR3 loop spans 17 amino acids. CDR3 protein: CASSLGGGTGRADTQYF. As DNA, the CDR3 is TGTGCCAGCAGCTTAGGAGGCGGGACAGGGAGGGCAGATACGCAGTATTTT.

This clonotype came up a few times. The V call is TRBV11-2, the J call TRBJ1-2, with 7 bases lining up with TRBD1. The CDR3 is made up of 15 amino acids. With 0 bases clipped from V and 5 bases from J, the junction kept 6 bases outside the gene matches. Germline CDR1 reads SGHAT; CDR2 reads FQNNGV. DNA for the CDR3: TGTGCCAGCAGCTTAGACGGCAGGGGGAGATATGGCTACACCTTC. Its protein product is CASSLDGRGRYGYTF.

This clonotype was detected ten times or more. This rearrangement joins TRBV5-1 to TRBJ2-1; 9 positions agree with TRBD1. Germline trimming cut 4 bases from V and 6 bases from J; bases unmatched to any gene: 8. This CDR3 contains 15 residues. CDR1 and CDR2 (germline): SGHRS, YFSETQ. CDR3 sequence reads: CASSTWTGEVNEQFF. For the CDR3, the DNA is TGCGCCAGCAGCACCTGGACAGGGGAGGTCAATGAGCAGTTCTTC.

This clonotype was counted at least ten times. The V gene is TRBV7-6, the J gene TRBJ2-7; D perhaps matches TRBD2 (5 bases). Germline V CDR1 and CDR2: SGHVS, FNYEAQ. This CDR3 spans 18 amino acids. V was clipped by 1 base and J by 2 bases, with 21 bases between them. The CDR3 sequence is CASSLEADGGRGPYEQYF. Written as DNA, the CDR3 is TGTGCCAGCAGCTTAGAAGCGGACGGAGGCCGCGGGCCCTACGAGCAGTACTTC.

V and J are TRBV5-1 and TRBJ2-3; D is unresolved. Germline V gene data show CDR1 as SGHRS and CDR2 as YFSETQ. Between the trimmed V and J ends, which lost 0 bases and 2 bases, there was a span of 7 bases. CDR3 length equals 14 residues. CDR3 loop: CASSLDKATDTQYF. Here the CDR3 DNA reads TGCGCCAGCAGCTTGGATAAGGCCACAGATACGCAGTATTTT.

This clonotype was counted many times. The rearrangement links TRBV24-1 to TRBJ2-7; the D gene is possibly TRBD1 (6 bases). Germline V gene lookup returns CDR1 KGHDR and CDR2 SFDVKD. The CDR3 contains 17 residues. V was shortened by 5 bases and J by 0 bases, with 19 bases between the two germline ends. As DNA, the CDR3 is TGTGCCACCAGTGGCGATACGGCCAGGGGTAGCTCCTACGAGCAGTACGTC. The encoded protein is CATSGDTARGSSYEQYV.